A selection of T cell receptor beta chains follows, all from one sample in a study of blood T cell repertoires in COVID-19. Profiling relied on immunoSEQ multiplex PCR, and the TCRdb table lists in-frame clones only, not all of them. The data show fewer than 150,000 clones, about 80% seen once. The sequencing input was peripheral blood. These TCRs come from a human donor in a cohort sampled during active COVID-19. Both conserved end residues are part of each CDR3. A D gene is named only where the DNA matches it firmly. Clone size appears in some rows only: once, few, many, or a class for an expanded clone.

abundance: -; v_gene: TRBV5-4; j_gene: TRBJ1-2; d_gene: TRBD1; CDR3aa: CASSSGTGGPTVGYTF; CDR3nt: TGTGCCAGCAGTTCCGGGACAGGGGGCCCTACAGTCGGCTACACCTTC
abundance: -; v_gene: TRBV3-1/TRBV3-2; j_gene: TRBJ1-2; d_gene: TRBD1; CDR3aa: CASSQRQGGDYGYTF; CDR3nt: TGTGCCAGCAGCCAACGACAGGGGGGGGACTATGGCTACACCTTC
abundance: -; v_gene: TRBV12-3/TRBV12-4; j_gene: TRBJ2-2; d_gene: -; CDR3aa: CASSLYGRELFF; CDR3nt: TGTGCCAGCAGTTTATATGGCCGGGAGCTGTTTTTT
abundance: -; v_gene: TRBV11-1; j_gene: TRBJ2-7; d_gene: TRBD1; CDR3aa: CASSTRQGAYEQYF; CDR3nt: TGTGCCAGCAGCACCCGACAGGGGGCGTACGAGCAGTACTTC
abundance: -; v_gene: TRBV11-2; j_gene: TRBJ1-1; d_gene: TRBD1; CDR3aa: CASSLPWGQGAEAFF; CDR3nt: TGTGCCAGCAGCTTACCTTGGGGACAGGGCGCTGAAGCTTTCTTT
abundance: -; v_gene: TRBV5-5; j_gene: TRBJ2-5; d_gene: TRBD1; CDR3aa: CASSLSQTGKTQYF; CDR3nt: TGTGCCAGCAGCTTGTCCCAGACAGGGAAGACCCAGTACTTC
abundance: -; v_gene: TRBV5-1; j_gene: TRBJ2-3; d_gene: TRBD2; CDR3aa: CASSLRTSGTDTQYF; CDR3nt: TGCGCCAGCAGCTTGAGGACTAGCGGCACAGATACGCAGTATTTT
abundance: -; v_gene: TRBV28; j_gene: TRBJ1-2; d_gene: -; CDR3aa: CASEIESDGYTF; CDR3nt: TGTGCCAGCGAAATCGAGTCGGATGGCTACACCTTC
abundance: -; v_gene: TRBV7-7; j_gene: TRBJ2-2; d_gene: TRBD2; CDR3aa: CASSPGLAGGPGTGELFF; CDR3nt: TGTGCTAGCAGCCCGGGACTAGCGGGGGGGCCAGGCACCGGGGAGCTGTTTTTT
abundance: -; v_gene: TRBV7-2; j_gene: TRBJ2-2; d_gene: -; CDR3aa: CASSPLALADGELFF; CDR3nt: TGTGCCAGCAGCCCCCTCGCCCTGGCGGACGGGGAGCTGTTTTTT
abundance: -; v_gene: TRBV23-1; j_gene: TRBJ2-5; d_gene: TRBD1; CDR3aa: CASSQLDRTPKETQYF; CDR3nt: TGCGCCAGCAGTCAATTGGACAGGACGCCGAAAGAGACCCAGTACTTC
abundance: -; v_gene: TRBV6-5; j_gene: TRBJ2-2; d_gene: -; CDR3aa: CASRQGAGELFF; CDR3nt: TGTGCCAGCCGGCAGGGCGCCGGGGAGCTGTTTTTT
abundance: -; v_gene: TRBV7-2; j_gene: TRBJ2-1; d_gene: -; CDR3aa: CASSLASVSSYNEQFF; CDR3nt: TGTGCCAGCAGCTTAGCATCGGTTAGCTCCTACAATGAGCAGTTCTTC
abundance: few; v_gene: TRBV6-5; j_gene: TRBJ2-6; d_gene: -; CDR3aa: CASSYGLSGANVLTF; CDR3nt: TGTGCCAGCAGTTACGGGCTCTCTGGGGCCAACGTCCTGACTTTC
abundance: once; v_gene: TRBV7-3; j_gene: TRBJ1-1; d_gene: -; CDR3aa: CASSPSGRNTEAFF; CDR3nt: TGTGCCAGCAGCCCCTCTGGGAGGAACACTGAAGCTTTCTTT
abundance: -; v_gene: TRBV7-2; j_gene: TRBJ2-5; d_gene: -; CDR3aa: CASSFGSGGEETQYF; CDR3nt: TGTGCCAGCAGCTTCGGGTCAGGAGGGGAAGAGACCCAGTACTTC
abundance: once; v_gene: TRBV7-8; j_gene: TRBJ2-5; d_gene: TRBD1; CDR3aa: CASRWTGAREETQYF; CDR3nt: TGTGCCAGCAGATGGACAGGGGCCCGAGAGGAGACCCAGTACTTC
abundance: few; v_gene: TRBV28; j_gene: TRBJ1-6; d_gene: TRBD1; CDR3aa: CASSPATGLGSPLHF; CDR3nt: TGTGCCAGCAGTCCAGCGACAGGGCTCGGCTCACCCCTCCACTTT
abundance: -; v_gene: TRBV7-9; j_gene: TRBJ2-1; d_gene: TRBD2; CDR3aa: CASSPKSSGVGKNEQFF; CDR3nt: TGTGCCAGCAGCCCGAAGAGTAGCGGGGTTGGGAAAAATGAGCAGTTCTTC
abundance: -; v_gene: TRBV9; j_gene: TRBJ1-1; d_gene: TRBD1; CDR3aa: CASSVRDRVFSGMNTEAFF; CDR3nt: TGTGCCAGCAGCGTACGAGACAGGGTGTTTTCGGGGATGAACACTGAAGCTTTCTTT
abundance: -; v_gene: TRBV5-6; j_gene: TRBJ1-5; d_gene: -; CDR3aa: CASSLSGADQPQHF; CDR3nt: TGTGCCAGCAGCTTGTCAGGGGCGGATCAGCCCCAGCATTTT
abundance: -; v_gene: TRBV7-2; j_gene: TRBJ1-3; d_gene: TRBD1; CDR3aa: CASSPGQGAGNTIYF; CDR3nt: TGTGCCAGCAGCCCCGGACAGGGTGCTGGAAACACCATATATTTT
abundance: -; v_gene: TRBV18; j_gene: TRBJ2-3; d_gene: -; CDR3aa: CASEADTQYF; CDR3nt: TGTGCCAGCGAGGCGGATACGCAGTATTTT
abundance: -; v_gene: TRBV2; j_gene: TRBJ1-2; d_gene: -; CDR3aa: CASSVETGNYGYTF; CDR3nt: TGTGCCAGCAGTGTGGAAACGGGGAACTATGGCTACACCTTC
abundance: -; v_gene: TRBV14; j_gene: TRBJ2-1; d_gene: -; CDR3aa: CASSPEFGYTTYNEQFF; CDR3nt: TGTGCCAGCAGCCCCGAGTTCGGGTATACCACCTACAATGAGCAGTTCTTC
abundance: once; v_gene: TRBV5-1; j_gene: TRBJ1-6; d_gene: -; CDR3aa: CASSLTEFRSSYNSPLHF; CDR3nt: TGCGCCAGCAGCTTGACGGAGTTTCGGAGCTCCTATAATTCACCCCTCCACTTT
abundance: -; v_gene: TRBV5-6; j_gene: TRBJ1-5; d_gene: TRBD1; CDR3aa: CASSLDRGGPQHF; CDR3nt: TGTGCCAGCAGCTTGGACAGGGGAGGACCCCAGCATTTT
abundance: -; v_gene: TRBV7-2; j_gene: TRBJ2-5; d_gene: TRBD1; CDR3aa: CASSSPGQGTVPLQETQYF; CDR3nt: TGTGCCAGCAGCTCGCCGGGACAGGGGACCGTACCCCTTCAAGAGACCCAGTACTTC
abundance: -; v_gene: TRBV19; j_gene: TRBJ1-1; d_gene: TRBD1; CDR3aa: CASGTGLNTEAFF; CDR3nt: TGTGCCAGCGGGACAGGATTGAACACTGAAGCTTTCTTT
abundance: -; v_gene: TRBV28; j_gene: TRBJ1-2; d_gene: TRBD1; CDR3aa: CASTSGGAGGYTF; CDR3nt: TGTGCCAGCACCTCAGGGGGCGCCGGGGGCTACACCTTC
abundance: -; v_gene: TRBV5-4; j_gene: TRBJ1-2; d_gene: TRBD1; CDR3aa: CASSSDRGYGYTF; CDR3nt: TGTGCCAGCAGCTCGGACAGGGGCTATGGCTACACCTTC
abundance: -; v_gene: TRBV19; j_gene: TRBJ2-7; d_gene: TRBD2; CDR3aa: CASSTPGTSGGIDEQYF; CDR3nt: TGTGCCAGTAGTACTCCCGGGACTAGCGGGGGGATCGACGAGCAGTACTTC
abundance: -; v_gene: TRBV6-5; j_gene: TRBJ2-7; d_gene: TRBD2; CDR3aa: CASSYLAGGEQYF; CDR3nt: TGTGCCAGCAGTTACCTCGCGGGGGGAGAGCAGTACTTC
abundance: -; v_gene: TRBV28; j_gene: TRBJ2-7; d_gene: TRBD1; CDR3aa: CASGDQQGADEQYF; CDR3nt: TGTGCCAGCGGGGACCAACAGGGGGCCGACGAGCAGTACTTC
abundance: -; v_gene: TRBV7-7; j_gene: TRBJ2-2; d_gene: -; CDR3aa: CASKSSSGELFF; CDR3nt: TGTGCTAGCAAATCGTCCTCCGGGGAGCTGTTTTTT
abundance: -; v_gene: TRBV19; j_gene: TRBJ2-1; d_gene: -; CDR3aa: CASSIGQSSYNEQFF; CDR3nt: TGTGCCAGTAGTATTGGTCAGTCTTCCTACAATGAGCAGTTCTTC
abundance: -; v_gene: TRBV5-1; j_gene: TRBJ1-1; d_gene: -; CDR3aa: CASSLGAYNTEAFF; CDR3nt: TGCGCCAGCAGCTTGGGGGCCTATAATACTGAAGCTTTCTTT
abundance: -; v_gene: TRBV6-2/TRBV6-3; j_gene: TRBJ1-6; d_gene: -; CDR3aa: CASSYFGELPLHF; CDR3nt: TGTGCCAGCAGTTACTTCGGGGAGTTACCCCTCCACTTT
abundance: once; v_gene: TRBV28; j_gene: TRBJ1-4; d_gene: -; CDR3aa: CASSFGGRGEKLFF; CDR3nt: TGTGCCAGCAGCTTCGGGGGGCGCGGGGAAAAACTGTTTTTT
abundance: -; v_gene: TRBV4-1; j_gene: TRBJ2-7; d_gene: -; CDR3aa: CASSQEVSRPVSSYEQYF; CDR3nt: TGCGCCAGCAGCCAAGAAGTGAGCAGGCCAGTCTCCAGTTACGAGCAGTACTTC
abundance: -; v_gene: TRBV6-2/TRBV6-3; j_gene: TRBJ2-1; d_gene: TRBD1; CDR3aa: CASSPRGQGAAYNEQFF; CDR3nt: TGTGCCAGCAGTCCCAGGGGACAGGGAGCGGCCTACAATGAGCAGTTCTTC
abundance: -; v_gene: TRBV29-1; j_gene: TRBJ2-7; d_gene: TRBD2; CDR3aa: CSVLDAGRATGYEQYF; CDR3nt: TGCAGCGTTCTAGATGCGGGGAGGGCTACAGGCTACGAGCAGTACTTC
abundance: -; v_gene: TRBV5-1; j_gene: TRBJ1-1; d_gene: -; CDR3aa: CASSLGTETNTEAFF; CDR3nt: TGCGCCAGCAGCTTGGGGACAGAGACCAACACTGAAGCTTTCTTT
abundance: -; v_gene: TRBV4-3; j_gene: TRBJ2-3; d_gene: -; CDR3aa: CASSESGLLTDTQYF; CDR3nt: TGCGCCAGCTCTGAGTCTGGACTCCTCACAGATACGCAGTATTTT